Reported below is one T cell receptor beta chain. This entry is derived from a study of blood T cell repertoires in COVID-19. About the study: Sources were T cells, B-cell-depleted T cells, or PBMCs; the material itself was cDNA or gDNA.

The age range of participants was about 18 to 89 years, with residence in about two dozen US areas. Membership in each cohort depended on participant-reported clinical history. After removal of 2 bases from V and 1 base from J, the junction contained 9 bases not matched to a gene. Germline lookup yields CDR1 MNHEY and CDR2 SVGEGT. This CDR3 has 17 amino acids. How the authors handled the data: Researchers report that nucleated cell counts were estimated from reference gene primer amplification. Assay used: immunoSEQ multiplex PCR; TCRdb lists only in-frame clones, some missing. The V and J calls and clone size are taken from that table; D and trimming were inferred from the DNA. The sample has about 250,000 clones, roughly nine tenths seen once.

The gene calls are TRBV6-2 or TRBV6-3 and TRBJ2-5; 8 bases line up with TRBD1. This clonotype was obtained from a woman between 25 and 40 years old with acute COVID-19. The sample comprised PBMCs or T cells enriched from blood (not recorded which). This chain's CDR3 is CASSYPTDRGSQETQYF. In nucleotides, the CDR3 is TGTGCCAGCAGTTACCCAACCGACAGGGGATCCCAAGAGACCCAGTACTTC.